These T cell receptor beta chains were read from a single sample in a study of spatial heterogeneity in lung cancer. TCRdb redid the calling of the 5' RACE reads with MiXCR, one entry per CDR3 protein. Counted here are 20,000 to 30,000 distinct CDR3 sequences, 8.5% to 10% occurring once; the ten biggest clones make up 20% to 25%. Sequences were derived from PBMCs, sampled at follow-up. These receptors came from a male donor with early-stage non-small cell lung cancer. Both conserved end residues are part of each CDR3. D genes are given only for firm matches. The size field is filled for only some rows; it gives once, few, many or a size class.

D gene	clone size	J gene	CDR3 length	V gene	CDR3 DNA	CDR3 protein
-	many	TRBJ2-7	18	TRBV28	TGTGCCAGCAGTACTGACGTTACTATTGGGCCTCAGGGGCCCGAGCAGTACTTC	CASSTDVTIGPQGPEQYF
-	many	TRBJ2-1	14	TRBV20-1	TGCAGTGCTAGAGATTTTGGGCCAAAGAATGAGCAGTTCTTC	CSARDFGPKNEQFF
-	many	TRBJ2-3	16	TRBV4-2	TGTGCCAGCAGCCAAGATCCCAAGGAAGGGGCAGATACGCAGTATTTT	CASSQDPKEGADTQYF
-	-	TRBJ2-7	15	TRBV5-1	TGCGCCAGCAGCCCGGCGGCCCCGGGGGCCTACGAGCAGTACTTC	CASSPAAPGAYEQYF
-	few	TRBJ1-3	13	TRBV29-1	TGCAGCGTTCGGGAGACACGAGGAAACACCATATATTTT	CSVRETRGNTIYF
TRBD2	-	TRBJ2-5	14	TRBV5-6	TGTGCCAGCAGCTTGGCTAGCGGAACAGAGACCCAGTACTTC	CASSLASGTETQYF
TRBD2	many	TRBJ2-1	15	TRBV19	TGTGCCAGTATCGAACCGGGAGGGGCGTACAATGAGCAGTTCTTC	CASIEPGGAYNEQFF
TRBD1	medium-sized	TRBJ2-1	14	TRBV6-1	TGTGCCAGCAGCGGGACAGTCTCCTACAATGAGCAGTTCTTC	CASSGTVSYNEQFF
-	few	TRBJ1-2	11	TRBV19	TGTGCCAGTCAGGATGGTTATGGCTACACCTTC	CASQDGYGYTF
-	many	TRBJ2-5	15	TRBV25-1	TGTGCCAGCAGCCCACTTGACGGGGGTCGAGAGACCCAGTACTTC	CASSPLDGGRETQYF
-	many	TRBJ1-2	12	TRBV28	TGTGCCAGCAGTCCGACCAACTATGGCTACACCTTC	CASSPTNYGYTF
TRBD2	many	TRBJ2-7	15	TRBV5-4	TGTGCCAGCAGCCCGGGACTAACGGCGGACTACGAGCAGTACTTC	CASSPGLTADYEQYF
TRBD1	many	TRBJ2-7	13	TRBV28	TGTGCCAGCCGACAGGGTGGCTCCTACGAGCAGTACTTC	CASRQGGSYEQYF
-	-	TRBJ2-5	15	TRBV20-1	TGCAGTGCGAAGACGAACAGGGCCATCCAAGAGACCCAGTACTTC	CSAKTNRAIQETQYF
TRBD1	many	TRBJ1-5	15	TRBV19	TGTGCCAGTAGCCCGGGACAGGGGGAGAGTCAGCCCCAGCATTTT	CASSPGQGESQPQHF
-	few	TRBJ2-7	13	TRBV6-2/TRBV6-3	TGTGCCAGCAGTTACGACAGGACCTACGAGCAGTACTTC	CASSYDRTYEQYF
TRBD1	medium-sized	TRBJ1-2	15	TRBV18	TGTGCCAGCTCACCCCTCGACAGGGACGACTATGGCTACACCTTC	CASSPLDRDDYGYTF
-	-	TRBJ1-4	14	TRBV6-1	TGTGCCAGCAGTGAATCACGGAGTAATGAAAAACTGTTTTTT	CASSESRSNEKLFF
-	many	TRBJ2-3	14	TRBV6-1	TGTGCCAGCAGTGAAGAGGGAAGCACAGATACGCAGTATTTT	CASSEEGSTDTQYF
-	few	TRBJ2-1	12	TRBV6-1	TGTGCCAGTTCAATAGGGGCAGGTGAGCAGTTCTTC	CASSIGAGEQFF
-	few	TRBJ2-7	13	TRBV6-1	TGTGCCAGCAGTTCAGGGGTCACCTACGAGCAGTACTTC	CASSSGVTYEQYF
TRBD1	few	TRBJ2-3	15	TRBV7-2	TGTGCCAGCAGCTACCGACAGGGTAGCACAGATACGCAGTATTTT	CASSYRQGSTDTQYF
TRBD1	many	TRBJ2-7	14	TRBV2	TGTGCCAGCAGTGAGCAGGGGGCGGTCGACGAGCAGTACTTC	CASSEQGAVDEQYF
-	-	TRBJ2-3	14	TRBV7-2	TGTGCCAGCAGCTTAGCGCAGGGGTCAGATACGCAGTATTTT	CASSLAQGSDTQYF
TRBD2	-	TRBJ2-3	17	TRBV2	TGTGCCAGCAGTGAAGCGCTGGCTAGCGGGGGATCAGATACGCAGTATTTT	CASSEALASGGSDTQYF
TRBD2	-	TRBJ2-3	15	TRBV5-1	TGCGCCAGCAGCTTCGCGGGAGGGGGAACAGATACGCAGTATTTT	CASSFAGGGTDTQYF
TRBD1	few	TRBJ1-4	15	TRBV6-5	TGTGCCAGCAGAAGGACAGGGGATGGGCGGGAAAAACTGTTTTTT	CASRRTGDGREKLFF
-	-	TRBJ1-1	13	TRBV9	TGTGCCAGCAGCTTTGGGGTTTCCGCTGAAGCTTTCTTT	CASSFGVSAEAFF
-	-	TRBJ1-5	13	TRBV29-1	TGCAGCGTCGGGGACCATAGCAATCAGCCCCAGCATTTT	CSVGDHSNQPQHF
-	-	TRBJ2-7	16	TRBV11-2	TGTGCCAGCAGCTTAAGGGAAGAGTGGCAGGGGGGCGAGCAGTACTTC	CASSLREEWQGGEQYF
-	few	TRBJ2-5	12	TRBV10-3	TGTGCCATCAGTGAACGAGCGGAGACCCAGTACTTC	CAISERAETQYF
TRBD2	many	TRBJ2-7	14	TRBV3-1	TGTGCCAGCAGCCTCCTCCGCGGGGGCTACGAGCAGTACTTC	CASSLLRGGYEQYF
TRBD2	few	TRBJ2-7	13	TRBV20-1	TGCAGTGCTATGGGACTAGCGGGGGGCGAGCAGTACTTC	CSAMGLAGGEQYF
-	-	TRBJ2-3	14	TRBV29-1	TGCAGCGTCGCACCTCCCTTGGGGGGCCACCCGCAGTATTTT	CSVAPPLGGHPQYF
-	many	TRBJ1-5	14	TRBV7-6	TGTGCCAGCAGCCAGTCCCGGGGAAACGGGCCCCAGCATTTT	CASSQSRGNGPQHF
-	-	TRBJ2-5	16	TRBV2	TGTGCCAGCAGTGAAGATCTTGCTTCGGCCCAAGAGACCCAGTACTTC	CASSEDLASAQETQYF
TRBD1	few	TRBJ2-7	16	TRBV7-2	TGTGCCAGCAGCTTAGCGGTCGGAACAGGGGCCAACGAGCAGTACTTC	CASSLAVGTGANEQYF
-	few	TRBJ1-4	14	TRBV12-3/TRBV12-4	TGTGCCAGCAGTCCAAGCTTCCTAGGTGAAAAACTGTTTTTT	CASSPSFLGEKLFF
TRBD1	many	TRBJ2-7	15	TRBV28	TGTGCCAGCAGCCTTTACGGGACAGGGGTGGGCGAGCAGTACTTC	CASSLYGTGVGEQYF
TRBD1	many	TRBJ1-6	17	TRBV5-1	TGCGCCAGCAGCTTGGAAGTTTTGGACAGGGTAAATTCACCCCTCCACTTT	CASSLEVLDRVNSPLHF